The rows below give T cell receptor beta chains drawn from one sample of a study of blood T cell repertoires in COVID-19. The assay was immunoSEQ multiplex PCR, and TCRdb's table has in-frame clones only and misses some. The repertoire holds 200,000 or so clones, with about 86% as singletons. The sequenced sample was peripheral blood. The receptor set was obtained from a woman in her twenties or thirties who had recovered from COVID-19. Both conserved end residues are part of each CDR3. Fields, in order: D gene, J gene, clone size, V gene, CDR3 DNA, CDR3 protein. The D gene is left open where the match is weak. Size is omitted from some rows. Given values are once, few, many or a class for expanded clones.

d_call: TRBD1; j_call: TRBJ2-2; clone_size: NA; v_call: TRBV6-4; cdr3_nt: TGTGCCACCTCACCGGGACAGCACACCGGGGAGCTGTTTTTT; cdr3_aa: CATSPGQHTGELFF
d_call: NA; j_call: TRBJ2-7; clone_size: few; v_call: TRBV11-3; cdr3_nt: TGTGCCAGCAGCTTAGAGAGCTACGAGCAGTACTTC; cdr3_aa: CASSLESYEQYF
d_call: TRBD2; j_call: TRBJ2-3; clone_size: NA; v_call: TRBV24-1; cdr3_nt: TGTGCCACCAGTGAATTCGGCGGGAGGGCCCGCACAGATACGCAGTATTTT; cdr3_aa: CATSEFGGRARTDTQYF
d_call: TRBD1; j_call: TRBJ2-3; clone_size: NA; v_call: TRBV11-3; cdr3_nt: TGTGCCAGCAGCAACTGGACAGGGTGGGGCACAGATACGCAGTATTTT; cdr3_aa: CASSNWTGWGTDTQYF
d_call: NA; j_call: TRBJ1-1; clone_size: NA; v_call: TRBV5-1; cdr3_nt: TGCGCCAGCGGCGGACAGCCGAACACTGAAGCTTTCTTT; cdr3_aa: CASGGQPNTEAFF
d_call: NA; j_call: TRBJ2-3; clone_size: NA; v_call: TRBV28; cdr3_nt: TGTGCCAGCAGCTCGACAGGTGAAGATACGCAGTATTTT; cdr3_aa: CASSSTGEDTQYF
d_call: NA; j_call: TRBJ1-1; clone_size: NA; v_call: TRBV28; cdr3_nt: TGTGCCAGCAGGGAAGGGAGAGGACGCGGTGAAGCTTTCTTT; cdr3_aa: CASREGRGRGEAFF
d_call: TRBD1; j_call: TRBJ1-5; clone_size: NA; v_call: TRBV7-8; cdr3_nt: TGTGCCAGCAGCCCCACCGGAGGGGGGACAGGGTATCAGCCCCAGCATTTT; cdr3_aa: CASSPTGGGTGYQPQHF
d_call: TRBD1; j_call: TRBJ2-7; clone_size: NA; v_call: TRBV11-2; cdr3_nt: TGTGCCAGCAGCAAAGGACAGGGGGCTATCGACGAGCAGTACTTC; cdr3_aa: CASSKGQGAIDEQYF
d_call: TRBD1; j_call: TRBJ1-1; clone_size: once; v_call: TRBV7-9; cdr3_nt: TGTGCCAGCAGGTTGACAGGGATCGGCACTGAAGCTTTCTTT; cdr3_aa: CASRLTGIGTEAFF
d_call: NA; j_call: TRBJ2-3; clone_size: NA; v_call: TRBV30; cdr3_nt: TGTGCCTGTCGACAGCTAAGCACAGATACGCAGTATTTT; cdr3_aa: CACRQLSTDTQYF
d_call: TRBD1; j_call: TRBJ1-6; clone_size: NA; v_call: TRBV30; cdr3_nt: TGTGCCTGGAGTCCCCTAACAGGGGGTAATTCACCCCTCCACTTT; cdr3_aa: CAWSPLTGGNSPLHF
d_call: TRBD2; j_call: TRBJ2-7; clone_size: NA; v_call: TRBV9; cdr3_nt: TGTGCCAGCAGCGTACTGGCTAGCGGATACGAGCAGTACTTC; cdr3_aa: CASSVLASGYEQYF
d_call: TRBD1; j_call: TRBJ1-2; clone_size: NA; v_call: TRBV25-1; cdr3_nt: TGTGCCAGCAGAAGACAGGGGGCAGGTGGCTACACCTTC; cdr3_aa: CASRRQGAGGYTF
d_call: NA; j_call: TRBJ1-6; clone_size: NA; v_call: TRBV4-1; cdr3_nt: TGCGCCAGCAGCCAAGTATTGGGCAGGGTTGGGTCACCCCTCCACTTT; cdr3_aa: CASSQVLGRVGSPLHF
d_call: TRBD2; j_call: TRBJ2-1; clone_size: NA; v_call: TRBV5-1; cdr3_nt: TGCGCCAGCAGCTTTGGGGACCCGGGAGGGGAGCAGTTCTTC; cdr3_aa: CASSFGDPGGEQFF
d_call: NA; j_call: TRBJ1-2; clone_size: NA; v_call: TRBV3-1/TRBV3-2; cdr3_nt: TGTGCCAGCAGCCCTGGAGCGTCTCCTGGCTACACCTTC; cdr3_aa: CASSPGASPGYTF
d_call: NA; j_call: TRBJ1-6; clone_size: NA; v_call: TRBV30; cdr3_nt: TGTGCCTGGAGTGTGGTCAGTGCTAATTCACCCCTCCACTTT; cdr3_aa: CAWSVVSANSPLHF
d_call: NA; j_call: TRBJ1-1; clone_size: NA; v_call: TRBV5-1; cdr3_nt: TGCGCCAGCAGCCCTCTGTCACGGGAGAACACTGAAGCTTTCTTT; cdr3_aa: CASSPLSRENTEAFF
d_call: NA; j_call: TRBJ2-7; clone_size: NA; v_call: TRBV6-5; cdr3_nt: TGTGCCAGCAGTTCCCCGGGACTGACCTACGAGCAGTACTTC; cdr3_aa: CASSSPGLTYEQYF
d_call: TRBD1; j_call: TRBJ2-1; clone_size: NA; v_call: TRBV24-1; cdr3_nt: TGTGCCACCAGTGACCTCAGGGGGCGCTTTGAGCAGTTCTTC; cdr3_aa: CATSDLRGRFEQFF
d_call: TRBD1; j_call: TRBJ1-5; clone_size: many; v_call: TRBV19; cdr3_nt: TGTGCCAGTAGTCCAGGGGGCAGCAATCAGCCCCAGCATTTT; cdr3_aa: CASSPGGSNQPQHF
d_call: NA; j_call: TRBJ1-2; clone_size: NA; v_call: TRBV5-5; cdr3_nt: TGTGCCAGCAGCTTATTAGGGGTGGATGGCTACACCTTC; cdr3_aa: CASSLLGVDGYTF
d_call: NA; j_call: TRBJ1-5; clone_size: NA; v_call: TRBV12-5; cdr3_nt: TGTGCTAGTGGTTTGGTAGCAGGAGGACTCAATCAGCCCCAGCATTTT; cdr3_aa: CASGLVAGGLNQPQHF